The rows below give T cell receptor beta chains drawn from one sample of a study of read filtering for tumor transcriptome and immune sequencing. Each CDR3 protein is one row after TCRdb ran MiXCR on the reads. The table lists some 80,000 distinct CDR3 sequences, 9% to 15% of them singletons. The sample was a population of CD138-negative cells sorted from bone marrow. The receptor source for this set is a donor at least 40 years old with multiple myeloma. CDR3s include the opening cysteine and the closing phenylalanine or tryptophan. The D gene is left open where the match is weak. Size is omitted from some rows. Given values are once, few, many or a class for expanded clones.

CDR3aa: CASSWDRGDTIYF
CDR3nt: TGTGCCAGCAGTTGGGACAGGGGGGACACCATATATTTT
abundance: many
d_gene: TRBD1
v_gene: TRBV6-5
j_gene: TRBJ1-3

CDR3aa: CSATPPGQRAYEQYF
CDR3nt: TGCAGTGCTACCCCTCCGGGACAGCGTGCCTACGAGCAGTACTTC
abundance: many
d_gene: TRBD1
v_gene: TRBV20-1
j_gene: TRBJ2-7

CDR3aa: CAIQRGGTSGLQETQYF
CDR3nt: TGTGCCATCCAGAGGGGTGGGACTAGCGGCCTTCAAGAGACCCAGTACTTC
abundance: many
d_gene: TRBD2
v_gene: TRBV10-3
j_gene: TRBJ2-5

CDR3aa: CASSVWSGEQFF
CDR3nt: TGCGCCAGCAGCGTGTGGTCGGGTGAGCAGTTCTTC
abundance: NA
d_gene: NA
v_gene: TRBV5-1
j_gene: TRBJ2-1

CDR3aa: CASSPGDQETQYF
CDR3nt: TGCGCCAGCAGCCCAGGGGACCAAGAGACCCAGTACTTC
abundance: many
d_gene: NA
v_gene: TRBV5-1
j_gene: TRBJ2-5

CDR3aa: CASSSAPLAGAADTQYF
CDR3nt: TGTGCCAGCAGCTCAGCCCCACTAGCGGGAGCGGCAGATACGCAGTATTTT
abundance: NA
d_gene: TRBD2
v_gene: TRBV7-9
j_gene: TRBJ2-3

CDR3aa: CSVEPDSPGQKETQYF
CDR3nt: TGCAGCGTTGAACCAGATTCCCCGGGACAGAAAGAGACCCAGTACTTC
abundance: many
d_gene: TRBD1
v_gene: TRBV29-1
j_gene: TRBJ2-5

CDR3aa: CASSAGTGVPYEQYF
CDR3nt: TGCGCCAGCAGCGCCGGGACAGGGGTCCCCTACGAGCAGTACTTC
abundance: many
d_gene: TRBD1
v_gene: TRBV5-1
j_gene: TRBJ2-7

CDR3aa: CASSFRDTDMQYF
CDR3nt: TGTGCCAGCAGCTTTAGGGACACAGATATGCAGTATTTT
abundance: NA
d_gene: NA
v_gene: TRBV7-9
j_gene: TRBJ2-3

CDR3aa: CASSPRRGVRTGELFF
CDR3nt: TGTGCCAGCTCACCACGTCGGGGGGTTCGCACCGGGGAGCTGTTTTTT
abundance: many
d_gene: TRBD2
v_gene: TRBV18
j_gene: TRBJ2-2

CDR3aa: CSVGALDAEALF
CDR3nt: TGCAGCGTCGGGGCGCTTGACGCTGAAGCTCTCTTT
abundance: NA
d_gene: NA
v_gene: TRBV29-1
j_gene: TRBJ1-1

CDR3aa: CASSFRGWAGELFF
CDR3nt: TGTGCCAGCAGTTTTCGAGGATGGGCCGGGGAGCTGTTTTTT
abundance: many
d_gene: NA
v_gene: TRBV27
j_gene: TRBJ2-2

CDR3aa: CASSPGVAYEQYF
CDR3nt: TGTGCCAGTAGTCCAGGAGTAGCCTACGAGCAGTACTTC
abundance: many
d_gene: NA
v_gene: TRBV19
j_gene: TRBJ2-7

CDR3aa: CSVEYNSYEQYF
CDR3nt: TGCAGCGTTGAATACAACTCCTACGAGCAGTACTTC
abundance: many
d_gene: NA
v_gene: TRBV29-1
j_gene: TRBJ2-7

CDR3aa: CSVADSSNTGELFF
CDR3nt: TGCAGCGTCGCGGACAGCTCGAACACCGGGGAGCTGTTTTTT
abundance: many
d_gene: NA
v_gene: TRBV29-1
j_gene: TRBJ2-2

CDR3aa: CASRRQGVNTGELFF
CDR3nt: TGTGCCAGCAGGCGACAGGGGGTCAACACCGGGGAGCTGTTTTTT
abundance: many
d_gene: TRBD1
v_gene: TRBV27
j_gene: TRBJ2-2

CDR3aa: CASSLTVANTGELFF
CDR3nt: TGTGCCAGCAGCTTAACGGTCGCGAACACCGGGGAGCTGTTTTTT
abundance: few
d_gene: NA
v_gene: TRBV7-2
j_gene: TRBJ2-2

CDR3aa: CASSQASGRYLHNEQFF
CDR3nt: TGTGCCAGCAGCCAAGCAAGCGGGAGATACCTCCACAATGAGCAGTTCTTC
abundance: many
d_gene: TRBD2
v_gene: TRBV4-2
j_gene: TRBJ2-1

CDR3aa: CASSQEESEKLFF
CDR3nt: TGTGCCAGTAGCCAGGAGGAGAGTGAAAAACTGTTTTTT
abundance: many
d_gene: NA
v_gene: TRBV28
j_gene: TRBJ1-4

CDR3aa: CASSLFGGIGQETQYF
CDR3nt: TGCGCCAGCAGCCTGTTCGGGGGTATAGGCCAAGAGACCCAGTACTTC
abundance: few
d_gene: NA
v_gene: TRBV5-1
j_gene: TRBJ2-5

CDR3aa: CASNIAGLQFRSYNEQFF
CDR3nt: TGCGCCAGCAACATCGCGGGACTCCAATTCCGCTCCTACAATGAGCAGTTCTTC
abundance: many
d_gene: NA
v_gene: TRBV5-1
j_gene: TRBJ2-1

CDR3aa: CATSENGEAFF
CDR3nt: TGTGCCACCAGTGAAAATGGAGAAGCTTTCTTT
abundance: NA
d_gene: NA
v_gene: TRBV24-1
j_gene: TRBJ1-1

CDR3aa: CASSLNPGGVSGYTF
CDR3nt: TGTGCCAGCAGCTTAAACCCAGGGGGCGTTTCGGGCTACACCTTC
abundance: many
d_gene: TRBD1
v_gene: TRBV7-3
j_gene: TRBJ1-2

CDR3aa: CSAKQGLGEKLFF
CDR3nt: TGCAGCGCTAAACAGGGGTTGGGTGAAAAACTGTTTTTT
abundance: many
d_gene: TRBD1
v_gene: TRBV29-1
j_gene: TRBJ1-4

CDR3aa: CASKVGGVPAEQYF
CDR3nt: TGTGCCAGCAAGGTCGGCGGGGTGCCGGCCGAGCAGTACTTC
abundance: many
d_gene: NA
v_gene: TRBV7-2
j_gene: TRBJ2-7

CDR3aa: CASSQGLAGGPGVDEQFF
CDR3nt: TGCGCCAGCAGCCAGGGACTAGCGGGAGGGCCGGGTGTGGATGAGCAGTTCTTC
abundance: many
d_gene: TRBD2
v_gene: TRBV5-1
j_gene: TRBJ2-1

CDR3aa: CASRGQGTRNGQFF
CDR3nt: TGTGCCAGCAGAGGACAGGGGACTAGGAATGGGCAGTTCTTC
abundance: NA
d_gene: NA
v_gene: TRBV2
j_gene: TRBJ2-1

CDR3aa: CATIQGWGLYEQYF
CDR3nt: TGTGCCACCATCCAGGGGTGGGGGCTCTACGAGCAGTACTTC
abundance: many
d_gene: NA
v_gene: TRBV6-2/TRBV6-3
j_gene: TRBJ2-7

CDR3aa: CSARVTSGYQETQYF
CDR3nt: TGCAGTGCTAGAGTGACTAGCGGTTATCAAGAGACCCAGTACTTC
abundance: NA
d_gene: TRBD2
v_gene: TRBV20-1
j_gene: TRBJ2-5

CDR3aa: CATLPRDGPYEQYF
CDR3nt: TGTGCCACCCTCCCCCGAGACGGTCCCTACGAGCAGTACTTC
abundance: many
d_gene: NA
v_gene: TRBV10-3
j_gene: TRBJ2-7

CDR3aa: CASSLDSNQLQHF
CDR3nt: TGTGCCAGCAGCTTAGACAGCAATCAGCTCCAGCATTTT
abundance: NA
d_gene: NA
v_gene: TRBV7-8
j_gene: TRBJ1-5

CDR3aa: CASTRDRGQVEAFF
CDR3nt: TGTGCCTCTACTCGGGACAGGGGGCAAGTTGAAGCTTTCTTT
abundance: NA
d_gene: TRBD1
v_gene: TRBV30
j_gene: TRBJ1-1